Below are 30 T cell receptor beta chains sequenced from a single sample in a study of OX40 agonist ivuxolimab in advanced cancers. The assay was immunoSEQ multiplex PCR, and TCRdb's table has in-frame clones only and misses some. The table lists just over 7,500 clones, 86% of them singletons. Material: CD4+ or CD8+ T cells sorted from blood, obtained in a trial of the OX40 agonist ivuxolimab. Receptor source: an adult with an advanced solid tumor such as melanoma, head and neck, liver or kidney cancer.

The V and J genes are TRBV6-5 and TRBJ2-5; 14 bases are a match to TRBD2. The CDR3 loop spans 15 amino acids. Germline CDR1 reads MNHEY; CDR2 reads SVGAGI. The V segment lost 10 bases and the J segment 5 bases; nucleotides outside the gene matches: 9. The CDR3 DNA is TGTGCCATCCACGTAAGGACTAGCGGGGGGGAGACCCAGTACTTC. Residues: CAIHVRTSGGETQYF.

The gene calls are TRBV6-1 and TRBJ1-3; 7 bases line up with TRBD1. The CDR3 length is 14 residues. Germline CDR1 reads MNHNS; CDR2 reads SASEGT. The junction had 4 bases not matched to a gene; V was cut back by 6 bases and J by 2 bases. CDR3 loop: CASSRTGAGNTIYF. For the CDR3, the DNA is TGTGCCAGCAGCAGAACAGGGGCTGGAAACACCATATATTTT.

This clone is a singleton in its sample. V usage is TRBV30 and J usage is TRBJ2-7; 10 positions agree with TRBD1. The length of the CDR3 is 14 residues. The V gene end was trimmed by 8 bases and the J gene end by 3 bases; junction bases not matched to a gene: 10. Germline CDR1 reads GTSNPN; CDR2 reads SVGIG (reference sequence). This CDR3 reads CAIERGQGSYEQYF. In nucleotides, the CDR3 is TGTGCCATAGAACGGGGACAGGGGAGCTACGAGCAGTACTTC. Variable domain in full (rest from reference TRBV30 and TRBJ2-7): SQTIHQWPATLVQPVGSPLSLECTVEGTSNPNLYWYRQAAGRGLQLLFYSVGIGQISSEVPQNLSASRPQDRQFILSSKKLLLSDSGFYLCAIERGQGSYEQYFGPGTRLTVT.

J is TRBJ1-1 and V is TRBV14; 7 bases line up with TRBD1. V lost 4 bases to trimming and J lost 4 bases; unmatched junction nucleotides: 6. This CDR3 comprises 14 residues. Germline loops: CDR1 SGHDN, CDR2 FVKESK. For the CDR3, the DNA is TGTGCCAGCAGCCTTACACAGGGGAGCACTGAAGCTTTCTTT. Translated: CASSLTQGSTEAFF.

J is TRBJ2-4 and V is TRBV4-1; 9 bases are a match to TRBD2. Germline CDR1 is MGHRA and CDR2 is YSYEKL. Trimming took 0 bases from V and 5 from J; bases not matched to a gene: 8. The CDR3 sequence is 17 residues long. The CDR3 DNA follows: TGCGCCAGCAGCCAAGATGGCGGGAGGGCGATTCAAAACATTCAGTACTTC. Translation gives CASSQDGGRAIQNIQYF.

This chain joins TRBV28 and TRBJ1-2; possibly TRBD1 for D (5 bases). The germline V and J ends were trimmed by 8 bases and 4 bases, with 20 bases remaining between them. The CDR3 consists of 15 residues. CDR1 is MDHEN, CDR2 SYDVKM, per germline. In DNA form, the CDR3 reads TGTGCCAGCCTGGGACCGGGCTTTCGGTTCTATGGCTACACCTTC. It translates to CASLGPGFRFYGYTF.

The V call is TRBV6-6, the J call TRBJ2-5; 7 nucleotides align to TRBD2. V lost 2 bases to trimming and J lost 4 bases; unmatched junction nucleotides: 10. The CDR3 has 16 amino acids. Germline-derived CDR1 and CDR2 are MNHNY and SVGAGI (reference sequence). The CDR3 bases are TGTGCCAGCAGTTACGGGGCAGGAGCGGGGTTAGAGACCCAGTACTTC. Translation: CASSYGAGAGLETQYF.

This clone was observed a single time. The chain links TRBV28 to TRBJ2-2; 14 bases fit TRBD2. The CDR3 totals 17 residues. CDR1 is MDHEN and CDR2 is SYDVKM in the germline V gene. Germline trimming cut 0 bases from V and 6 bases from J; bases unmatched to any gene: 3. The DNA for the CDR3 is TGTGCCAGCAGTTTATGGAGACTAGCGGGAGGGCCCGGGGAGCTGTTTTTT. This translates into CASSLWRLAGGPGELFF.

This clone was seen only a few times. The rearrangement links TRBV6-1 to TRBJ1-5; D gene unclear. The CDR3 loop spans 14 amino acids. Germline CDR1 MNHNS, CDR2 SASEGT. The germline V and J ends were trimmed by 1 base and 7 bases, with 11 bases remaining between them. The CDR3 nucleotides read TGTGCCAGCAGTGAAGGTGGGCACGGCCAGCCCCAGCATTTT. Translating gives CASSEGGHGQPQHF.

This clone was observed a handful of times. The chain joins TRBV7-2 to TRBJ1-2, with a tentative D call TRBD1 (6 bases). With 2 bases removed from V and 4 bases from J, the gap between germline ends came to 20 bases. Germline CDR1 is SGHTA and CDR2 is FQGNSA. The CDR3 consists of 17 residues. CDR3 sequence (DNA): TGTGCCAGCAGCTTAAGGCGGCCAGGGGATGGGGCCTATGGCTACACCTTC. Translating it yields CASSLRRPGDGAYGYTF.

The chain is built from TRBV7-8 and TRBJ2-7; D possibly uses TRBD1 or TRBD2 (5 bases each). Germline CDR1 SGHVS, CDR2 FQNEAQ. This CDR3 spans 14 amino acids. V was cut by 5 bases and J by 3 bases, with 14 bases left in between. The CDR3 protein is CASSRVGVVYEQYF. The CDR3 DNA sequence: TGTGCCAGCAGCCGGGTGGGGGTTGTCTACGAGCAGTACTTC.

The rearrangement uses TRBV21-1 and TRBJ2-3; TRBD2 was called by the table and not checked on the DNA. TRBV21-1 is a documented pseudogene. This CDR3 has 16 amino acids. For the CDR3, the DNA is TGTGCCAGCAGCTCTTGGCTAGCCCACGTCACAGATACGCAGTATTTT. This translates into CASSSWLAHVTDTQYF.

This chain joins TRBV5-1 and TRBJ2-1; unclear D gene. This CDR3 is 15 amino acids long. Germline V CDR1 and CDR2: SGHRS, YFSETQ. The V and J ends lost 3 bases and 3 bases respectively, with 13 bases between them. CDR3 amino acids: CASSSQPADYNEQFF. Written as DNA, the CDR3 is TGCGCCAGCAGCTCCCAGCCCGCCGACTACAATGAGCAGTTCTTC. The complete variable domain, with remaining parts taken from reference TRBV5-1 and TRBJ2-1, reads KAGVTQTPRYLIKTRGQQVTLSCSPISGHRSVSWYQQTPGQGLQFLFEYFSETQRNKGNFPGRFSGRQFSNSRSEMNVSTLELGDSALYLCASSSQPADYNEQFFGPGTRLTVL.

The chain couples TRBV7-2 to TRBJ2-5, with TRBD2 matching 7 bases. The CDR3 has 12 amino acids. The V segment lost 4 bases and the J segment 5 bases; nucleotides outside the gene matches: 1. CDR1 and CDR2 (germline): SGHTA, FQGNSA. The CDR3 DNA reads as TGTGCCAGCAGCTCAGCGGGGGAGACCCAGTACTTC. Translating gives CASSSAGETQYF.

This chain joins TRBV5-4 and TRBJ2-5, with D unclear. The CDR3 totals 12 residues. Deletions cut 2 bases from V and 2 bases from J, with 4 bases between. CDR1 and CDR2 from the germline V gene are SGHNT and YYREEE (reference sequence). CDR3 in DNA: TGTGCCAGCAGCTTACCACAAGAGACCCAGTACTTC. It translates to CASSLPQETQYF. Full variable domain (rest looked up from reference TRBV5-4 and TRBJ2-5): ETGVTQSPTHLIKTRGQQVTLRCSSQSGHNTVSWYQQALGQGPQFIFQYYREEENGRGNFPPRFSGLQFPNYSSELNVNALELDDSALYLCASSLPQETQYFGPGTRLLVL.

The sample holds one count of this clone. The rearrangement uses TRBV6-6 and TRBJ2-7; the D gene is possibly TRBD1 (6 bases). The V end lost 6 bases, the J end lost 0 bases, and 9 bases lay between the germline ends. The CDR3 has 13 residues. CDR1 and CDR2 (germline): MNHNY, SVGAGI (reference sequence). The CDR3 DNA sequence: TGTGCCAGCAGCCGGGACATCTCCTACGAGCAGTACTTC. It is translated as CASSRDISYEQYF.

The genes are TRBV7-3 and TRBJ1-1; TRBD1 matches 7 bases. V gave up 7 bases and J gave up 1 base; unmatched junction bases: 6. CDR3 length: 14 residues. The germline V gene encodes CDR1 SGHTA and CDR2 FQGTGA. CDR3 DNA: TGTGCCAGCAAATCGGGACAGCAGAACACTGAAGCTTTCTTT. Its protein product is CASKSGQQNTEAFF.

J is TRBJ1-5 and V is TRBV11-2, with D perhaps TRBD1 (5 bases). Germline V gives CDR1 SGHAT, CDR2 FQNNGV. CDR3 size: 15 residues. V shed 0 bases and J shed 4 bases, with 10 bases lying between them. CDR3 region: CASSLDRGGNQPQHF. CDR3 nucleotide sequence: TGTGCCAGCAGCTTAGATCGGGGCGGGAATCAGCCCCAGCATTTT.

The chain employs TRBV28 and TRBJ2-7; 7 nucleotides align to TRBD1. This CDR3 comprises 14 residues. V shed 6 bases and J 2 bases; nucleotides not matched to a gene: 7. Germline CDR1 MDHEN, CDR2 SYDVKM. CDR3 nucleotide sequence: TGTGCCAGCAGCCCCCCGGGACAGACCTACGAGCAGTACTTC. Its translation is CASSPPGQTYEQYF.

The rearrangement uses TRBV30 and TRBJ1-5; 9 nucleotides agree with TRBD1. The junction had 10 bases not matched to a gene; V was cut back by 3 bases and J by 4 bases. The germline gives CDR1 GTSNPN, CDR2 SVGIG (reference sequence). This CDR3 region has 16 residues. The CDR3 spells CAWRDSTGGRNQPQHF. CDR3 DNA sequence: TGTGCCTGGAGGGACTCGACAGGGGGGAGAAATCAGCCCCAGCATTTT.

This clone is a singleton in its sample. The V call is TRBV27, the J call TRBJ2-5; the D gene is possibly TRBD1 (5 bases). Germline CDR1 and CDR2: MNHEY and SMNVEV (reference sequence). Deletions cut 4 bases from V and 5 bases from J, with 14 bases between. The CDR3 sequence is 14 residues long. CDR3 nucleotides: TGTGCCAGCAGTTCATCTAGGGGCAGGGAGACCCAGTACTTC. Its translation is CASSSSRGRETQYF.

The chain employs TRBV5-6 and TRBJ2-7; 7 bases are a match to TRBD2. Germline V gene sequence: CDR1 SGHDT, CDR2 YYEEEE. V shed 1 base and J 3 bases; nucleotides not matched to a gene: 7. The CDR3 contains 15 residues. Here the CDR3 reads CASSLFSAGFYEQYF. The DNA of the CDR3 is TGTGCCAGCAGCTTGTTTTCAGCGGGATTCTACGAGCAGTACTTC.

CDR3 DNA: TGTGCCAGCAGCTCTACGAGGCAAGGAGAGACCCAGTACTTC. Translation gives CASSSTRQGETQYF. The rearrangement uses TRBV5-6 and TRBJ2-5; D not certain. Trimming cost V 3 bases and J 4 bases, with 13 bases left between them. This CDR3 spans 14 amino acids. Germline V gene sequence: CDR1 SGHDT, CDR2 YYEEEE.

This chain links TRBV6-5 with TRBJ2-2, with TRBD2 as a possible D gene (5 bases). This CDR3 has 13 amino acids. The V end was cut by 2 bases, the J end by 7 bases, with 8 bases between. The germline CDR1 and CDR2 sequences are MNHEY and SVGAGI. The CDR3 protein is CASSYTGIGELFF. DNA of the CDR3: TGTGCCAGCAGTTACACGGGAATCGGGGAGCTGTTTTTT.

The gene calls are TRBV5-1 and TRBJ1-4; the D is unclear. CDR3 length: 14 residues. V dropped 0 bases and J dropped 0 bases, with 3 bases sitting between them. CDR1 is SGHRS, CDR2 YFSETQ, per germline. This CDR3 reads CASSLGATNEKLFF. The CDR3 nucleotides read TGCGCCAGCAGCTTGGGGGCAACTAATGAAAAACTGTTTTTT.

DNA for the CDR3: TGTGCCAGCAGCTTGGGGATACCAGACTACGAGCAGTACTTC. Translation gives CASSLGIPDYEQYF. This sequence joins TRBV7-2 and TRBJ2-7; D gene uncertain. Germline V gene data show CDR1 as SGHTA and CDR2 as FQGNSA. V dropped 3 bases and J dropped 3 bases, with 12 bases sitting between them. This CDR3 region has 14 residues.

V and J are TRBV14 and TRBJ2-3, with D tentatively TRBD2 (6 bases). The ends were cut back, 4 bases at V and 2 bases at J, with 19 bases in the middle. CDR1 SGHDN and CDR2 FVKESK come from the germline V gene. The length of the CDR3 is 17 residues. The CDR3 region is CASSLSRVGGSTDTQYF. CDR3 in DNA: TGTGCCAGCAGCCTCTCCCGAGTGGGGGGATCCACAGATACGCAGTATTTT.

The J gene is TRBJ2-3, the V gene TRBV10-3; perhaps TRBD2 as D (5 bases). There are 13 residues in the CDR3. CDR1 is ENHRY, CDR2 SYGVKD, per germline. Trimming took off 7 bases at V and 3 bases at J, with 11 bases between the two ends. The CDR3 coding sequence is TGTGCCATCAACCAACTAGAGACAGATACGCAGTATTTT. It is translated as CAINQLETDTQYF.

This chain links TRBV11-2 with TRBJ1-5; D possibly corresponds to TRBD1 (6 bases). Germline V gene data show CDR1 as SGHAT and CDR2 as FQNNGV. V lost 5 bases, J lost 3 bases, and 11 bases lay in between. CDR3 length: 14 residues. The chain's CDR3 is CASSLTGYNQPQHF. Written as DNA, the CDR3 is TGTGCCAGCAGCCTGACAGGTTACAATCAGCCCCAGCATTTT. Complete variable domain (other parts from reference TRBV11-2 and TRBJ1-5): EAGVAQSPRYKIIEKRQSVAFWCNPISGHATLYWYQQILGQGPKLLIQFQNNGVVDDSQLPKDRFSAERLKGVDSTLKIQPAKLEDSAVYLCASSLTGYNQPQHFGDGTRLSIL.

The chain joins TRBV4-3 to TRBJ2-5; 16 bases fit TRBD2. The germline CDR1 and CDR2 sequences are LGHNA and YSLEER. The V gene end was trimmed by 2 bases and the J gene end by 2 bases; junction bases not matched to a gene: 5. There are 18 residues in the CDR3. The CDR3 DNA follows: TGCGCCAGCAGCCAACTACCGGGACTAGCGGGGGGGCAAGAGACCCAGTACTTC. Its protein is CASSQLPGLAGGQETQYF.